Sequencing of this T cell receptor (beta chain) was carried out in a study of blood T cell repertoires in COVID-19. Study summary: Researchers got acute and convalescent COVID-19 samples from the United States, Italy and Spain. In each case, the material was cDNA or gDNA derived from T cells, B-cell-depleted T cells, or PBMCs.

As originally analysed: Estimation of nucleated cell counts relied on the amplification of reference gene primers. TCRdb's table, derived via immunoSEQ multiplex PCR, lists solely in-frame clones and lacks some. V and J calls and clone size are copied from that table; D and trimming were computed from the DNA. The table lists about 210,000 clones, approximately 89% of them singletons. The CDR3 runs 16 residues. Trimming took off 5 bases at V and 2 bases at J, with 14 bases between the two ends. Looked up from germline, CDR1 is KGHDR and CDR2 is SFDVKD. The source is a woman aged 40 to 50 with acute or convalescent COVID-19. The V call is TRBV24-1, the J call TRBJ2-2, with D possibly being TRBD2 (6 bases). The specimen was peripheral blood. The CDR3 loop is CATSGPRGYNTGELFF. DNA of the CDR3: TGTGCCACCAGTGGCCCCCGGGGGTATAACACCGGGGAGCTGTTTTTT.